This entry lists 2 T cell receptor beta chains sequenced from one sample in a study of beta chain features in type 1 diabetes. Findings of the study overall: TCRB CDR3s were moderately but significantly shorter in Type 1 diabetes patients in all four CD4+ subsets.

These receptors have no known antigen. The isolated RNA, all of it, was reverse transcribed, so expressed TCRB transcripts were what got sequenced. The repertoire was sequenced with immunoSEQ multiplex PCR; TCRdb's copy has only in-frame clones and lacks some. The sample holds some 160,000 clones, about 9% seen once. Sequenced sample: central memory CD4+ T cells from blood. Source of these receptors: a woman in her late teens or twenties with type 1 diabetes.

The chain couples TRBV4-3 to TRBJ2-1, with D unclear. Germline loops: CDR1 LGHNA, CDR2 YSLEER. The CDR3 runs to 15 residues. Trimming stripped 0 bases from V and 4 bases from J, with 10 bases between. CDR3 in amino acids: CASSQEWARYNEQFF. CDR3 DNA: TGCGCCAGCAGCCAAGAGTGGGCAAGGTACAATGAGCAGTTCTTC.

This clone was recorded a few times. The chain has TRBV9 and TRBJ2-7; 8 bases agree with TRBD1. The CDR3 covers 13 residues. Germline V gene data show CDR1 as SGDLS and CDR2 as YYNGEE. The V segment lost 4 bases and the J segment 6 bases; nucleotides outside the gene matches: 6. The CDR3 is CASSQVTGGEQYF. In DNA, the CDR3 is TGTGCCAGCAGCCAAGTCACAGGGGGCGAGCAGTACTTC.